This is a list of T cell receptor beta chains from one sample in a study of cytomegalovirus exposure and HLA in healthy donors. Data came from immunoSEQ multiplex PCR; TCRdb stores just in-frame clones and leaves some out. The sample includes roughly 180,000 clones, about three quarters seen only once; the top ten take roughly 0.82%. The sequenced sample consisted of PBMCs. The receptors were sampled from a female donor in good health and CMV-seronegative. CDR3s include the opening cysteine and the closing phenylalanine or tryptophan. D genes are given only for firm matches. Size is stated for part of the rows, as once, few or many counts, or as a class when the clone is expanded.

D | size | length | J | V | DNA | CDR3
TRBD2 | . | 16 | TRBJ2-2 | TRBV6-7 | TGTGCCAGCAGACGAAAATCGGGACTAGGAACCGGGGAGCTGTTTTTT | CASRRKSGLGTGELFF
TRBD2 | . | 17 | TRBJ2-6 | TRBV27 | TGTGCCAGCAGTTTTAGGGGTAGCGGGGGTGGGGCCAACGTCCTGACTTTC | CASSFRGSGGGANVLTF
. | . | 16 | TRBJ2-5 | TRBV5-1 | TGCGCCAGCAGCTTGGGCAGTCTAGCATCTGTCGAGACCCAGTACTTC | CASSLGSLASVETQYF
TRBD1 | . | 17 | TRBJ1-2 | TRBV9 | TGTGCCAGCAGCACTGGACAGGGCAAGGCTAGCTTCTATGGCTACACCTTC | CASSTGQGKASFYGYTF
. | . | 12 | TRBJ1-2 | TRBV5-6 | TGTGCCAGCAGCCCCACTAACTATGGCTACACCTTC | CASSPTNYGYTF
. | once | 14 | TRBJ2-3 | TRBV7-9 | TGTGCCAGCAGCAACTTGATTAAAATAGATACGCAGTATTTT | CASSNLIKIDTQYF
TRBD1 | . | 13 | TRBJ2-5 | TRBV5-1 | TGCGCCAGCAGTCGGACAGGAGAAGAGACCCAGTACTTC | CASSRTGEETQYF
TRBD1 | few | 16 | TRBJ2-3 | TRBV6-4 | TGTGCCAGCAGTGACTCCCCCGGACAGGGATCAGATACGCAGTATTTT | CASSDSPGQGSDTQYF
. | . | 14 | TRBJ2-4 | TRBV2 | TGTGCCCAATCACAGGTAGGGGGACGGAACATTCAGTACTTC | CAQSQVGGRNIQYF
TRBD1 | . | 15 | TRBJ1-2 | TRBV29-1 | TGCAGCGTTGAAGAGGACAGGGTCCCGGGCTATGGCTACACCTTC | CSVEEDRVPGYGYTF
. | . | 16 | TRBJ2-7 | TRBV6-6 | TGTGCCAGCAGTCCAAAGGACCGGACAGTCTCCTACGAGCAGTACTTC | CASSPKDRTVSYEQYF
. | . | 13 | TRBJ1-2 | TRBV15 | TGTGCCACCAGCCTCGAACAGCATCTCGGCTACACCTTC | CATSLEQHLGYTF
TRBD1 | . | 17 | TRBJ2-5 | TRBV7-2 | TGTGCCAGCAGCTTAGCGACTTTAACAGGGGGTCAAGAGACCCAGTACTTC | CASSLATLTGGQETQYF
TRBD2 | . | 15 | TRBJ2-7 | TRBV5-1 | TGCGCCAGCAGCTTGGGAGGGAGGGGCGACTACGAGCAGTACTTC | CASSLGGRGDYEQYF
. | . | 16 | TRBJ1-1 | TRBV5-8 | TGTGCCAGCAGCCCATCGTCGGGGGGATTCGGCACTGAAGCTTTCTTT | CASSPSSGGFGTEAFF